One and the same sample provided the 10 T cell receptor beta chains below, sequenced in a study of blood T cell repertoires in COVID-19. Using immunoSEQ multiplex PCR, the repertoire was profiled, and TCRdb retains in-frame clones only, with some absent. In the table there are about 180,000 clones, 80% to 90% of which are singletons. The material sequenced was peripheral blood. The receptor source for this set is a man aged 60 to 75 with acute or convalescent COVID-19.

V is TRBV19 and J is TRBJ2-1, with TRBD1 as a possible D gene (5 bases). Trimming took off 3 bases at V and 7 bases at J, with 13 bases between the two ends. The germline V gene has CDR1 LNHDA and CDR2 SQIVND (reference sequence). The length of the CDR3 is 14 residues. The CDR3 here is CASSIEGVRNEQFF. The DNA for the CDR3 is TGTGCCAGTAGTATCGAAGGGGTTCGGAATGAGCAGTTCTTC.

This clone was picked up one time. Here the CDR3 reads CASTAGQGVSTDTQYF. Written as DNA, the CDR3 is TGTGCCAGCACCGCGGGACAGGGAGTAAGCACAGATACGCAGTATTTT. The chain carries TRBV5-8 and TRBJ2-3; TRBD1 matches at 9 bases. In germline, CDR1 is SGHTS, CDR2 YDEGEE. The CDR3 is 16 residues long. The V segment lost 6 bases and the J segment 0 bases; nucleotides outside the gene matches: 8.

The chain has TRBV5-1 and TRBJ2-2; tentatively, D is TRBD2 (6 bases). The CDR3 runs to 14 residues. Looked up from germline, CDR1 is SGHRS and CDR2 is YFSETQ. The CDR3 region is CPPSGGYDTGELFF. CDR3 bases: TGCCCTCCGTCTGGAGGGTACGACACCGGGGAGCTGTTTTTT.

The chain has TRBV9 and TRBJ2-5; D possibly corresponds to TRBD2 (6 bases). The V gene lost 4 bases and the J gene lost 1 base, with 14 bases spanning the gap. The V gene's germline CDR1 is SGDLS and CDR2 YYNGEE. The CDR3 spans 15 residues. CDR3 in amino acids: CASSPRGGGQETQYF. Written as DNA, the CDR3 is TGTGCCAGCAGCCCGCGGGGTGGAGGCCAAGAGACCCAGTACTTC.

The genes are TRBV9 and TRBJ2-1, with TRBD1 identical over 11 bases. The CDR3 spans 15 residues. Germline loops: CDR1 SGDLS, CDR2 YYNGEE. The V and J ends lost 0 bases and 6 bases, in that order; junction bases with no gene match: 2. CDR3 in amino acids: CASSVVGTGGNEQFF. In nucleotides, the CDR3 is TGTGCCAGCAGCGTAGTTGGGACAGGGGGCAATGAGCAGTTCTTC.

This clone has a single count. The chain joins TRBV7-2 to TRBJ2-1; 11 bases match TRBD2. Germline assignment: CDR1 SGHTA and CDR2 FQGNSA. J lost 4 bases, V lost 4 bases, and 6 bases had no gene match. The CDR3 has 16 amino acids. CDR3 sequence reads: CASSSRTSGWYNEQFF. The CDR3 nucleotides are TGTGCCAGCAGCTCGAGGACTAGCGGGTGGTACAATGAGCAGTTCTTC. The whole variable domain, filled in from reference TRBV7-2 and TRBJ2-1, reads GAGVSQSPSNKVTEKGKDVELRCDPISGHTALYWYRQSLGQGLEFLIYFQGNSAPDKSGLPSDRFSAERTGGSVSTLTIQRTQQEDSAVYLCASSSRTSGWYNEQFFGPGTRLTVL.

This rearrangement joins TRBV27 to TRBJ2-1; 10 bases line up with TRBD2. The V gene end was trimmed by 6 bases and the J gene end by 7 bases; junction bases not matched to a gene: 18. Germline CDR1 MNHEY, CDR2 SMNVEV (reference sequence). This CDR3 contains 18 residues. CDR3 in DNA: TGTGCCAGCAGCTCTCCCCCGCCGGGACTAGCGCCTTATAATGAGCAGTTCTTC. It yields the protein CASSSPPPGLAPYNEQFF.

The CDR3 nucleotides are TGTGCCATCAGTCCCCTTTCGAATGAGCAGTTCTTC. It yields the protein CAISPLSNEQFF. The V and J genes are TRBV10-3 and TRBJ2-1; D is unclear. The germline CDR1 and CDR2 sequences are ENHRY and SYGVKD. This CDR3 is 12 amino acids long. Trimming shortened V by 5 bases and J by 7 bases, and 9 bases separated the two germline ends.

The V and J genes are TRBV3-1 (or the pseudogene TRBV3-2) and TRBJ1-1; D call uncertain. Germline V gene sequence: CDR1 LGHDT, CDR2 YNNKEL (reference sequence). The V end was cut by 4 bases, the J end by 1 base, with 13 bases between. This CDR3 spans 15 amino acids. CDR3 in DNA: TGTGCCAGCAGCCGGGAGAGACTCAGGAACACTGAAGCTTTCTTT. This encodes CASSRERLRNTEAFF.

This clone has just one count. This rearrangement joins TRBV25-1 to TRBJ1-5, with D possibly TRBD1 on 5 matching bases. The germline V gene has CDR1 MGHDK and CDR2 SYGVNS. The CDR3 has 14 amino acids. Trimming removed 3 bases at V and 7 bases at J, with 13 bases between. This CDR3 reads CASSDSGFGQPQHF. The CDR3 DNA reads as TGTGCCAGCAGTGACTCAGGGTTCGGCCAGCCCCAGCATTTT. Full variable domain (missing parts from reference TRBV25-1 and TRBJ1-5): EADIYQTPRYLVIGTGKKITLECSQTMGHDKMYWYQQDPGMELHLIHYSYGVNSTEKGDLSSESTVSRIRTEHFPLTLESARPSHTSQYLCASSDSGFGQPQHFGDGTRLSIL.